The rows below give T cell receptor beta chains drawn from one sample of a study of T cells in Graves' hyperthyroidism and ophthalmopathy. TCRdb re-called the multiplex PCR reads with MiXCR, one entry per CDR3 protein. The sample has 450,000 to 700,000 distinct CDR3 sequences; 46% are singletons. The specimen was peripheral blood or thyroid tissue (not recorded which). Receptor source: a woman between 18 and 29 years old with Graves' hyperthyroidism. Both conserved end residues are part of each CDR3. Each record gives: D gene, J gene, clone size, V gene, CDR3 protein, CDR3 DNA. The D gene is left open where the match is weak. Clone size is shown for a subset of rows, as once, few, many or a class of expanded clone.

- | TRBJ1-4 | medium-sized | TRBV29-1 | CSVAEHATNEKLFF | TGCAGCGTAGCAGAGCATGCAACTAATGAAAAACTGTTTTTT
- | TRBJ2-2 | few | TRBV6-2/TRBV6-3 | CASRLHSGTGELFF | TGTGCCAGCAGACTACATTCGGGTACCGGGGAGCTGTTTTTT
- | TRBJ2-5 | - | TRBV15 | CATSREVGGETQYF | TGTGCCACCAGCAGAGAAGTAGGGGGAGAGACCCAGTACTTC
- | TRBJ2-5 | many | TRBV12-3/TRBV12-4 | CASRRRDGETQYF | TGTGCCAGCAGACGAAGAGACGGCGAGACCCAGTACTTC
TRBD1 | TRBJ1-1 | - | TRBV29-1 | CSAHGTGNTEAFF | TGCAGCGCTCACGGGACAGGGAACACTGAAGCTTTCTTT
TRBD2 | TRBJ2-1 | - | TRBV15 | CATSTASGSGNEQFF | TGTGCCACCAGCACCGCTAGCGGGAGCGGCAATGAGCAGTTCTTC
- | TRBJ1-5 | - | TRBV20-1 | CSARVSGISNQPQHF | TGCAGTGCTAGAGTGTCAGGGATTAGCAATCAGCCCCAGCATTTT
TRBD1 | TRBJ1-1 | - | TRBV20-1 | CSARFTGQMNTEAFF | TGCAGTGCTAGATTTACGGGACAGATGAACACTGAAGCTTTCTTT
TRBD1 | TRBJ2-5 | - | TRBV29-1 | CSSSGTGEETQYF | TGCAGCAGTTCCGGGACAGGGGAAGAGACCCAGTACTTC
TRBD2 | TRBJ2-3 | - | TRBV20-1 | CSATSGSGTDTQYF | TGCAGTGCCACTAGCGGGAGCGGCACAGATACGCAGTATTTT
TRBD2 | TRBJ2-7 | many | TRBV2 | CASNSGPITYEQYF | TGTGCCAGCAATAGCGGGCCGATTACGTACGAGCAGTACTTC
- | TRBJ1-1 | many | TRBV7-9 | CASSSNLEAFF | TGTGCCAGCAGCTCTAATCTTGAAGCTTTCTTT
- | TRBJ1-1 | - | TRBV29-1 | CSGGGIVTEAFF | TGCAGCGGGGGTGGGATTGTGACTGAAGCTTTCTTT
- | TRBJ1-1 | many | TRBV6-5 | CASSRGKIVRAEAFF | TGTGCCAGCAGCCGGGGAAAGATCGTTCGCGCTGAAGCTTTCTTT
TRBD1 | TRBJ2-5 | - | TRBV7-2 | CASHPGQGMKETQYF | TGTGCCAGCCACCCGGGACAGGGAATGAAAGAGACCCAGTACTTC
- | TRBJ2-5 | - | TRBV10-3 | CAISAPRDQQETQYF | TGTGCCATCAGTGCCCCTCGGGACCAGCAAGAGACCCAGTACTTC
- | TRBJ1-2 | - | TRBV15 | CATSRDWDIRGYGYTF | TGTGCCACCAGCAGAGACTGGGACATCCGAGGATACGGCTACACCTTC
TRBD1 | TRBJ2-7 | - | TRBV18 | CASSLRDSDYEQYF | TGTGCCAGCTCACTTCGGGACAGCGATTACGAGCAGTACTTC
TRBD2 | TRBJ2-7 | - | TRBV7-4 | CASSLAGTSGLPYNEQYF | TGTGCCAGCAGCTTAGCCGGGACTAGCGGCCTACCCTACAATGAGCAGTACTTC
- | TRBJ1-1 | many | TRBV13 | CASSLGAGETEAFF | TGTGCCAGCAGCTTAGGGGCGGGGGAAACTGAAGCTTTCTTT
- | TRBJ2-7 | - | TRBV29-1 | CSLRFQRNEQYF | TGCAGCTTAAGGTTCCAGCGTAACGAGCAGTACTTC
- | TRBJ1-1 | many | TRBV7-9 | CASSLRETNTEAFF | TGTGCCAGCAGCCTCCGGGAGACGAACACTGAAGCTTTCTTT
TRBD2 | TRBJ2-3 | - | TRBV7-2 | CASSPGTSGTYTDTQYF | TGTGCCAGTAGTCCCGGGACTAGCGGGACTTACACAGATACGCAGTATTTT
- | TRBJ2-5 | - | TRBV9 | CASSVGRSQETQYF | TGTGCCAGCAGCGTAGGACGTAGCCAAGAGACCCAGTACTTC
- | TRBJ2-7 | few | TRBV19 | CASSPGAPYEQYF | TGTGCCAGTAGTCCTGGGGCACCCTACGAGCAGTACTTC
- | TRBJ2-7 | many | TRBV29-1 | CSVELDSSANEQYF | TGCAGCGTTGAACTTGACAGCTCCGCTAACGAGCAGTACTTC
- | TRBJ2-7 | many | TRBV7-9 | CASSTSDSSYEQYF | TGTGCCAGCAGCACCTCGGACAGTTCCTACGAGCAGTACTTC
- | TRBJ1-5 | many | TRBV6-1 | CASSYPVTEYYSNQPQHF | TGTGCCAGCAGTTACCCCGTGACAGAGTATTATAGCAATCAGCCCCAGCATTTT
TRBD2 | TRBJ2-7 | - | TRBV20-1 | CSAREASGRVREQYF | TGCAGTGCTAGAGAGGCTAGCGGGAGGGTAAGGGAGCAGTACTTC
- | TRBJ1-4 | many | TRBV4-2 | CASSQAPGRKLFF | TGTGCCAGCAGCCAAGCCCCAGGAAGGAAACTGTTTTTT
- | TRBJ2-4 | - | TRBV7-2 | CANSLGRWRAKNIQYF | TGTGCCAACAGCTTAGGGAGATGGAGGGCCAAAAACATTCAGTACTTC
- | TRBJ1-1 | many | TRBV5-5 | CASSRYREWFGTEAFF | TGTGCCAGCAGCCGATACAGGGAATGGTTTGGCACTGAAGCTTTCTTT
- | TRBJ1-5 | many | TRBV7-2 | CASSLHRDQPQHF | TGTGCCAGCAGCTTACACAGGGATCAGCCCCAGCATTTT
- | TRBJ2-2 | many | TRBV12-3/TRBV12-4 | CASSLNRERTGELFF | TGTGCCAGCAGTTTAAACCGGGAGCGGACCGGGGAGCTGTTTTTT
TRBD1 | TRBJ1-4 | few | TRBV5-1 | CASSAGQGFGSTNEKLFF | TGCGCCAGCAGCGCCGGACAGGGGTTTGGGTCAACTAATGAAAAACTGTTTTTT
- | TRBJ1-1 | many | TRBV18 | CASSPPEGTNTEAFF | TGTGCCAGCTCACCACCTGAAGGGACGAACACTGAAGCTTTCTTT
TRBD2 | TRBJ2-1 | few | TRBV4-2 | CASSHASGRANNEQFF | TGTGCCAGCAGCCATGCTAGCGGGAGGGCAAACAATGAGCAGTTCTTC
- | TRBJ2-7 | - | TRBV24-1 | CATSDQTSEQYF | TGTGCCACCAGTGATCAGACTAGCGAGCAGTACTTC
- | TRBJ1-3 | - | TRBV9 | CASSVGHQNTIYF | TGTGCCAGCAGCGTAGGGCACCAGAACACCATATATTTT
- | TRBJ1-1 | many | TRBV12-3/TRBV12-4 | CASSLGFEAFF | TGTGCCAGCAGTTTGGGGTTTGAAGCTTTCTTT
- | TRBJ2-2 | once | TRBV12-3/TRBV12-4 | CASSFPNAGELFF | TGTGCCAGCAGCTTTCCGAACGCCGGGGAGCTGTTTTTT
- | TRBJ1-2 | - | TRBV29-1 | CSKGDGDNYGYTF | TGCAGCAAAGGGGACGGGGATAACTATGGCTACACCTTC
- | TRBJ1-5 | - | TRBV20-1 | CSAKATSGTRLDQPQHF | TGCAGTGCTAAGGCGACTAGCGGGACGAGGTTGGACCAGCCCCAGCATTTT
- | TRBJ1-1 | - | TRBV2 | CASSERGPEAFF | TGTGCCAGCAGTGAAAGAGGGCCTGAAGCTTTCTTT
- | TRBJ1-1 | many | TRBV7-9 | CASSLEQGNTEAFF | TGTGCCAGCAGCTTAGAACAGGGGAACACTGAAGCTTTCTTT
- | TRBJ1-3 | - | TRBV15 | CATSSPGSSGNTIYF | TGTGCCACCAGCTCACCCGGGTCCTCTGGAAACACCATATATTTT
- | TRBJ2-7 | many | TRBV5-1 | CASSSGQHREQYF | TGCGCCAGCAGCTCCGGACAGCATAGGGAGCAGTACTTC
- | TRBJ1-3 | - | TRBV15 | CATSRDQLGFGNTMYF | TGTGCCACCAGCAGAGATCAGCTAGGGTTTGGAAACACCATGTATTTT
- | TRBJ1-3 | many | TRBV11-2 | CASSSVLRSGNTIYF | TGTGCCAGCAGCTCTGTTTTACGCTCTGGAAACACCATATATTTT
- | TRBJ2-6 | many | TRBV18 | CASSPEGGLGANVLTF | TGTGCCAGCTCGCCCGAGGGGGGGCTTGGGGCCAACGTCCTGACTTTC
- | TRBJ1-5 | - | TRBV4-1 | CASSRSEGNQPQHF | TGCGCCAGCAGCCGGTCAGAGGGCAATCAGCCCCAGCATTTT
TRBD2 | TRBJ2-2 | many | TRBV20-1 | CSARDVSGINTGELFF | TGCAGTGCTAGAGATGTTAGCGGGATCAACACCGGGGAGCTGTTTTTT
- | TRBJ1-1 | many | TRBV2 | CASTPSPTGTEAFF | TGTGCCAGCACTCCGTCCCCAACGGGCACTGAAGCTTTCTTT
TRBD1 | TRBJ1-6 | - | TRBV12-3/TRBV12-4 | CASSLGDRVFSPLHF | TGTGCCAGCAGTTTGGGGGACAGGGTTTTTTCACCCCTCCACTTT
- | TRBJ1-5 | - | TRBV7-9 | CASSLSWREGETQHF | TGTGCCAGCAGTTTATCCTGGCGGGAAGGCGAGACCCAGCATTTT